The 20 T cell receptor beta chains given below trace back to one sample, sequenced in a study of T cell responses to AZD1222 COVID-19 vaccine. Method: immunoSEQ multiplex PCR; TCRdb's copy keeps in-frame clones and lacks some. Found here are roughly 77,000 clones, around nine tenths of them singletons; the top ten hold around 3.4%. Sample: peripheral blood, taken 28 days after the second AZD1222 dose. These receptors originate from an adult who received the AZD1222 COVID-19 vaccine.

In this sample, this clone turned up once. The chain joins TRBV4-1 to TRBJ2-2, with D hard to call. V gave up 6 bases and J gave up 2 bases, with 13 bases separating them. Germline loops: CDR1 MGHRA, CDR2 YSYEKL. This CDR3 is built from 15 residues. The CDR3 bases are TGCGCCAGCAGTTCCCTTACAGCAAACACCGGGGAGCTGTTTTTT. Translated, it gives CASSSLTANTGELFF.

The genes are TRBV3-1 (or the pseudogene TRBV3-2) and TRBJ1-2; maybe TRBD1 (5 bases). Trimming cost V 0 bases and J 4 bases, with 15 bases left between them. The CDR3 is made up of 16 amino acids. The germline CDR1 and CDR2 sequences are LGHDT and YNNKEL (reference sequence). The CDR3 loop is CASSQDMRGWGYGYTF. For the CDR3, the DNA is TGTGCCAGCAGCCAAGATATGAGGGGCTGGGGCTATGGCTACACCTTC.

The rearrangement links TRBV29-1 to TRBJ2-7, with D perhaps assigned TRBD1 or TRBD2 (6 bases each). Trimming pared 6 bases from V and 0 bases from J, leaving 15 bases between. Germline V gene data show CDR1 as SQVTM and CDR2 as ANQGSEA. This CDR3 region has 14 residues. The CDR3 protein is CSVVGGHFSYEQYF. The CDR3, as DNA: TGCAGCGTCGTAGGGGGGCATTTCTCCTACGAGCAGTACTTC.

The rearrangement links TRBV7-3 to TRBJ2-2; 9 positions match TRBD2. Per germline, CDR1 SGHTA and CDR2 FQGTGA. CDR3 length: 19 residues. With 5 bases clipped from V and 2 bases from J, the junction kept 15 bases outside the gene matches. CDR3 residues: CASSTPRLLAGVNTGELFF. The CDR3 DNA reads as TGTGCCAGCAGCACTCCCCGTCTCTTAGCGGGGGTTAACACCGGGGAGCTGTTTTTT.

V is TRBV4-1 and J is TRBJ1-1; unclear D gene. V lost 0 bases to trimming and J lost 1 base, with 18 bases between them. This CDR3 has 18 amino acids. Germline CDR1 and CDR2: MGHRA and YSYEKL. The CDR3 sequence is CASSQDEWFTGGNTEAFF. The CDR3 nucleotides read TGCGCCAGCAGCCAAGATGAGTGGTTTACGGGCGGGAACACTGAAGCTTTCTTT.

The rearrangement joins TRBV12-3 or TRBV12-4 to TRBJ1-1, with D uncertain. The CDR3 covers 13 residues. Trimming cost V 5 bases and J 4 bases, with 11 bases left between them. The CDR3 bases are TGTGCCAGCAGTGTCAGCGGCGGCACTGAAGCTTTCTTT. This encodes CASSVSGGTEAFF.

This chain links TRBV3-1 (or the pseudogene TRBV3-2) with TRBJ2-2; 7 nucleotides line up with TRBD2. The length of the CDR3 is 17 residues. V was clipped by 0 bases and J by 2 bases; unmatched bases: 6. Germline V CDR1 and CDR2: LGHDT, YNNKEL (reference sequence). Here the CDR3 reads CASSQEGLAENTGELFF. The CDR3 DNA reads as TGTGCCAGCAGCCAAGAGGGCCTAGCGGAAAACACCGGGGAGCTGTTTTTT.

About this clone itself: One junction end disagrees with the germline gene, perhaps due to a read error. The V and J genes are TRBV5-1 and TRBJ1-3; D is perhaps TRBD1 (6 bases). CDR1 is SGHRS and CDR2 is YFSETQ in the germline V gene. The CDR3 totals 16 residues. The CDR3: CASSSDSNRAGNTIYF. DNA for the CDR3: TGCGCCAGCAGCTCCGATTCAAACAGGGCTGGGAACACCATATATTTT. The whole variable domain, remainder taken from reference TRBV5-1 and TRBJ1-3, is KAGVTQTPRYLIKTRGQQVTLSCSPISGHRSVSWYQQTPGQGLQFLFEYFSETQRNKGNFPGRFSGRQFSNSRSEMNVSTLELGDSALYLCASSSDSNRAGNTIYFGEGSWLTVV.

CDR3 sequence: CASSVRTGGHNSPLHF. The CDR3 nucleotides read TGTGCCAGCAGCGTTAGGACAGGGGGCCATAATTCACCCCTCCACTTT. V usage is TRBV11-3 and J usage is TRBJ1-6, with TRBD1 identical over 11 bases. V was pared by 5 bases and J by 5 bases, with 5 bases of the junction left unmatched. The CDR3 has 16 amino acids. Germline lookup yields CDR1 SGHNT and CDR2 YENEEA.

This chain uses TRBV2 with TRBJ2-2; no definite D call. With 7 bases removed from V and 2 bases from J, the gap between germline ends came to 14 bases. Germline V gene lookup returns CDR1 SNHLY and CDR2 FYNNEI. CDR3 length: 15 residues. CDR3 region: CASTYGRFNTGELFF. The CDR3 DNA reads TGTGCCAGCACCTACGGTAGATTCAACACCGGGGAGCTGTTTTTT. The full variable domain, completed using reference TRBV2 and TRBJ2-2, is EPEVTQTPSHQVTQMGQEVILRCVPISNHLYFYWYRQILGQKVEFLVSFYNNEISEKSEIFDDQFSVERPDGSNFTLKIRSTKLEDSAMYFCASTYGRFNTGELFFGEGSRLTVL.

This rearrangement joins TRBV11-3 to TRBJ2-2; 11 bases fit TRBD2. The CDR3 loop spans 15 amino acids. CDR1 SGHNT and CDR2 YENEEA come from the germline V gene. V shed 7 bases, J shed 6 bases, and the junction held 7 bases outside the gene matches. In DNA, the CDR3 is TGTGCCAGCAAATATGGGACTAGCGGCCCCGGGGAGCTGTTTTTT. It translates to CASKYGTSGPGELFF. Supplemented by reference TRBV11-3 and TRBJ2-2, the full variable domain reads EAGVVQSPRYKIIEKKQPVAFWCNPISGHNTLYWYLQNLGQGPELLIRYENEEAVDDSQLPKDRFSAERLKGVDSTLKIQPAELGDSAVYLCASKYGTSGPGELFFGEGSRLTVL.

The V and J genes are TRBV9 and TRBJ2-5; 7 bases match TRBD1. The CDR3 consists of 15 residues. Germline V lookup: CDR1 SGDLS, CDR2 YYNGEE. After removal of 4 bases from V and 7 bases from J, the junction contained 13 bases not matched to a gene. CDR3 nucleotides: TGTGCCAGCAGCCCCCGGGACAGCCAGGCGGGGACCCAGTACTTC. Amino acid sequence: CASSPRDSQAGTQYF.

Written as DNA, the CDR3 is TGCGCCAGCAGCCAAGGATTGGGCAGGTCCTACGAGCAGTACTTC. Translation: CASSQGLGRSYEQYF. The chain employs TRBV4-3 and TRBJ2-7; D not resolved. In germline, CDR1 is LGHNA, CDR2 YSLEER. The CDR3 is 15 amino acids. V was cut by 1 base and J by 1 base, with 11 bases left in between.

This rearrangement joins TRBV3-1 (or the pseudogene TRBV3-2) to TRBJ2-5, with D perhaps TRBD1 (6 bases). CDR3 length: 12 amino acids. With 4 bases removed from V and 7 bases from J, the gap between germline ends came to 10 bases. From germline, CDR1 is LGHDT and CDR2 YNNKEL (reference sequence). As DNA, the CDR3 is TGTGCCAGCAGCCTTTCAGGGGCGACCCAGTACTTC. Translation: CASSLSGATQYF.

The J gene is TRBJ2-2, the V gene TRBV11-2, with 9 bases fitting TRBD1. CDR3 length: 17 amino acids. J was trimmed by 2 bases and V by 5 bases; bases with no gene match: 9. Per germline, CDR1 SGHAT and CDR2 FQNNGV. CDR3 sequence reads: CASSIPGTGINTGELFF. CDR3 nucleotide sequence: TGTGCCAGCAGCATTCCCGGGACAGGGATCAACACCGGGGAGCTGTTTTTT.

The chain is built from TRBV5-1 and TRBJ1-1, with D unresolved. The CDR3 contains 13 residues. Per germline, CDR1 SGHRS and CDR2 YFSETQ. The V end lost 1 base, the J end lost 5 bases, and 9 bases lay between the germline ends. CDR3 sequence (DNA): TGCGCCAGCAGCTTGAAAGGAGGGACTGAAGCTTTCTTT. It encodes CASSLKGGTEAFF.

The chain combines TRBV5-1 with TRBJ2-3, with D hard to call. Per the germline V gene, CDR1 is SGHRS and CDR2 is YFSETQ. The CDR3 sequence is 13 residues long. The V end was cut by 4 bases, the J end by 6 bases, with 12 bases between. The CDR3 DNA is TGCGCCAGCAGCCTTACCGCGTTGGATACGCAGTATTTT. It is translated as CASSLTALDTQYF.

The chain has TRBV10-3 and TRBJ1-4; D is uncertain. CDR1 is ENHRY and CDR2 is SYGVKD in the germline V gene. V was cut by 1 base and J by 3 bases, with 9 bases left in between. The CDR3 has 15 residues. The CDR3 DNA is TGTGCCATCAGTGAGTTTGGGGAGGCTAATGAAAAACTGTTTTTT. Amino acid sequence: CAISEFGEANEKLFF.

The chain has TRBV30 and TRBJ1-1; possibly TRBD1 for D (6 bases). Germline assignment: CDR1 GTSNPN and CDR2 SVGIG (reference sequence). The CDR3 contains 13 residues. Trimming left V 3 bases short and J 5 bases short, with 13 bases between. As DNA, the CDR3 is TGTGCCTGGAGCCACAGGGTGAGGACTGAAGCTTTCTTT. Translation gives CAWSHRVRTEAFF.

The chain combines TRBV7-3 with TRBJ1-2; D might be TRBD1 (5 bases). CDR1 and CDR2 from the germline V gene are SGHTA and FQGTGA. With 5 bases removed from V and 5 bases from J, the gap between germline ends came to 15 bases. The CDR3 consists of 14 residues. The CDR3 DNA reads as TGTGCCAGCAGCCCCCGACAGATAACTTATGGCTACACCTTC. Translation: CASSPRQITYGYTF.